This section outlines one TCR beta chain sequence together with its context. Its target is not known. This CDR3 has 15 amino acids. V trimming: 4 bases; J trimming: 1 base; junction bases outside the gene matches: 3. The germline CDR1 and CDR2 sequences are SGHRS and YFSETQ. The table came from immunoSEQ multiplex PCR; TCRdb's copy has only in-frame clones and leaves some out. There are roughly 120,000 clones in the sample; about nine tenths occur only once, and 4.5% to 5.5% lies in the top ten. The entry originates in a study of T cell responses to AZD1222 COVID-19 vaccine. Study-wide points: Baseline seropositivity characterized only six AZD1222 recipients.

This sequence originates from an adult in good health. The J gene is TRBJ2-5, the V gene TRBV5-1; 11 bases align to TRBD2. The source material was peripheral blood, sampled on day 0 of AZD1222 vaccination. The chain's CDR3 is CASSPSGGIQETQYF. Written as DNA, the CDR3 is TGCGCCAGCAGCCCTAGCGGGGGGATCCAAGAGACCCAGTACTTC.